This TCR beta chain was recorded in a study of T cells after yellow fever vaccination. Regarding the study as a whole: Detected again after the booster were most primary-vaccination clones, at 95% to 96% CD4 and 70% to 90% CD8.

MiXCR, applied by TCRdb to the 5' RACE reads, yields one record per CDR3 protein. The repertoire holds around 100,000 distinct CDR3 sequences, more than 7.5% seen once, with roughly 25% in the top ten. This clonotype was recorded many times. Its antigen is not identified. Germline loops: CDR1 WSHSY, CDR2 SAAADI. The CDR3 spans 17 residues. V shed 4 bases, J shed 0 bases, and the junction held 7 bases outside the gene matches. The chain joins TRBV10-2 to TRBJ2-2; TRBD2 matches at 8 bases. Material: CD8+ T cells sorted from PBMCs, obtained 45 days after the yellow fever booster vaccination. The source is a man aged 30 to 39 who received the YFV17D yellow fever vaccine. CDR3 loop: CASSAIGLAANTGELFF. Written as DNA, the CDR3 is TGCGCCAGCAGTGCGATAGGACTAGCTGCGAACACCGGGGAGCTGTTTTTT.